These 21 T cell receptor beta chains were sequenced from one sample in a study of PD-L1 blockade in urothelial cancer. Method: immunoSEQ multiplex PCR; TCRdb's copy keeps in-frame clones and lacks some. The table records about 74,000 clones, around four fifths of them present only once. This sample comprised PBMCs, obtained around atezolizumab (anti-PD-L1) treatment. The receptor source for this set is a man in his 70s with urothelial cancer.

The rearrangement joins TRBV6-1 to TRBJ1-4; no firm D call. The CDR3 runs 13 residues. Between the trimmed V and J ends, which lost 3 bases and 16 bases, there was a span of 18 bases. Germline V gene lookup returns CDR1 MNHNS and CDR2 SASEGT. CDR3 amino acids: CASSETTGTTRFF. For the CDR3, the DNA is TGTGCCAGCAGTGAGACTACGGGAACAACTCGGTTTTTT.

This chain joins TRBV7-2 and TRBJ2-7, with D unresolved. Looked up from germline, CDR1 is SGHTA and CDR2 is FQGNSA. The CDR3 has 16 residues. Trimming cost V 2 bases and J 5 bases, with 19 bases left between them. In DNA, the CDR3 is TGTGCCAGCAGCTTATCGAGGCGACGTTCTGGTCACGAGCAGTACTTC. Its protein is CASSLSRRRSGHEQYF.

The chain recombines TRBV19 with TRBJ2-2, with D unclear. CDR3 size: 15 residues. Germline CDR1 reads LNHDA; CDR2 reads SQIVND (reference sequence). V lost 5 bases and J 0 bases, leaving 10 bases between the germline ends. CDR3 DNA sequence: TGTGCCAGTAGTTTGGCCGCCCCGAACACCGGGGAGCTGTTTTTT. It is translated as CASSLAAPNTGELFF.

The gene calls are TRBV28 and TRBJ2-3; D gene uncertain. The germline CDR1 and CDR2 sequences are MDHEN and SYDVKM. Trimming left V 3 bases short and J 8 bases short, with 9 bases between. CDR3 size: 12 residues. The CDR3 region has the DNA TGTGCCAGCAGTTTTTCCGTGGCTACGCAGTATTTT. It codes for CASSFSVATQYF.

V gene TRBV5-1 combines with J gene TRBJ2-5, with D perhaps matching TRBD2 (5 bases). The V gene lost 1 base and the J gene lost 0 bases, with 10 bases spanning the gap. The V gene's germline CDR1 is SGHRS and CDR2 YFSETQ. The CDR3 has 15 amino acids. The CDR3 spells CASSLKRSYQETQYF. CDR3 sequence (DNA): TGCGCCAGCAGCTTGAAGCGGTCGTACCAAGAGACCCAGTACTTC.

This chain joins TRBV19 and TRBJ2-2; possible D gene TRBD2, 5 bases. The CDR3 contains 15 residues. The germline V and J ends were trimmed by 7 bases and 5 bases, with 17 bases remaining between them. Germline lookup yields CDR1 LNHDA and CDR2 SQIVND (reference sequence). The CDR3 reads CASKNLERRTGELFF. Written as DNA, the CDR3 is TGTGCCAGTAAAAATCTGGAGCGGAGAACCGGGGAGCTGTTTTTT.

This chain uses TRBV10-3 with TRBJ2-2, with 7 bases fitting TRBD2. The length of the CDR3 is 15 residues. Germline V CDR1 and CDR2: ENHRY, SYGVKD. With 3 bases clipped from V and 2 bases from J, the junction kept 3 bases outside the gene matches. The DNA for the CDR3 is TGTGCCATCAGTGAAGCGGGACGAAACACCGGGGAGCTGTTTTTT. Translated, it gives CAISEAGRNTGELFF.

The rearrangement links TRBV6-1 to TRBJ2-7; weak D call: TRBD1 (5 bases). The germline gives CDR1 MNHNS, CDR2 SASEGT. The CDR3 runs to 14 residues. V lost 6 bases to trimming and J lost 2 bases, with 14 bases between them. CDR3 in amino acids: CASRGAVETYEQYF. The CDR3 bases are TGTGCCAGCAGAGGGGCCGTCGAGACCTACGAGCAGTACTTC.

This clone has just a few counts. The chain carries TRBV18 and TRBJ1-2; 10 bases match TRBD1. The J segment lost 8 bases and the V segment lost 1 base, leaving 4 bases of the junction unmatched. This CDR3 has 14 amino acids. Germline V gene sequence: CDR1 KGHSH, CDR2 LQKENI. CDR3 region: CASSPRQGAWGYTF. The CDR3 DNA reads TGTGCCAGCTCACCACGACAGGGGGCATGGGGCTACACCTTC.

This rearrangement joins TRBV5-1 to TRBJ1-4; D perhaps matches TRBD1 (5 bases). The CDR3 runs 15 residues. CDR1 and CDR2 (germline): SGHRS, YFSETQ. Trimming took off 1 base at V and 8 bases at J, with 15 bases between the two ends. The CDR3 loop reads CASSLSGREDEKLFF. CDR3 bases: TGCGCCAGCAGCTTGTCCGGCAGGGAGGACGAAAAACTGTTTTTT.

V is TRBV28 and J is TRBJ2-3; possibly TRBD1 for D (5 bases). Trimming took 3 bases from V and 0 from J, leaving 7 bases between them. This CDR3 contains 14 residues. Germline values: CDR1 MDHEN, CDR2 SYDVKM. In DNA, the CDR3 is TGTGCCAGCAGTTTTGCAGGGAGCACAGATACGCAGTATTTT. Protein sequence: CASSFAGSTDTQYF.

The DNA of the CDR3 is TGTGCCAGCAGTGAACACGTAGCCGGGGCCAACGTCCTGACTTTC. Translating gives CASSEHVAGANVLTF. V is TRBV6-1 and J is TRBJ2-6; no reliable D call. Germline CDR1 reads MNHNS; CDR2 reads SASEGT. Between the trimmed V and J ends, which lost 2 bases and 4 bases, there was a span of 9 bases. This CDR3 contains 15 residues.

This sequence joins TRBV28 and TRBJ2-2, with 11 bases identical to TRBD1. This CDR3 region has 17 residues. The V and J ends lost 5 bases and 0 bases, in that order; junction bases with no gene match: 5. CDR1 is MDHEN and CDR2 is SYDVKM in the germline V gene. CDR3 residues: CASSPGQGVANTGELFF. CDR3 nucleotide sequence: TGTGCCAGCAGTCCGGGACAGGGGGTCGCGAACACCGGGGAGCTGTTTTTT.

The chain joins TRBV15 to TRBJ1-5; weak D call: TRBD1 (6 bases). The CDR3 consists of 15 residues. Germline CDR1 and CDR2: LNHNV and YYDKDF (reference sequence). The germline V and J ends were trimmed by 0 bases and 6 bases, with 12 bases remaining between them. The CDR3 DNA reads as TGTGCCACCAGCAGAGAGGCAGGGGACGGTCAGCCCCAGCATTTT. Amino acid sequence: CATSREAGDGQPQHF.

The V gene is TRBV6-1, the J gene TRBJ1-5; D may be TRBD1 (6 bases). The germline V gene has CDR1 MNHNS and CDR2 SASEGT. This CDR3 comprises 15 residues. Trimming cost V 6 bases and J 6 bases, with 18 bases left between them. The chain's CDR3 is CASSRGEGGGQPQHF. The DNA of the CDR3 is TGTGCCAGCAGCCGCGGGGAGGGGGGCGGTCAGCCCCAGCATTTT.

The DNA for the CDR3 is TGCGCCAGCAGCCCCTACCACCGGGACATCGAGCAGTACTTC. Translating gives CASSPYHRDIEQYF. This sequence joins TRBV5-1 and TRBJ2-7; weak D call: TRBD1 (6 bases). The CDR3 length is 14 residues. Trimming left V 4 bases short and J 6 bases short, with 17 bases between. CDR1 SGHRS and CDR2 YFSETQ come from the germline V gene.

CDR3 region: CASGQGRGRTDTQYF. In DNA form, the CDR3 reads TGTGCCAGCGGGCAGGGCAGGGGGCGTACAGATACGCAGTATTTT. The chain employs TRBV9 and TRBJ2-3, with 8 positions matching TRBD1. The CDR3 is 15 amino acids. V lost 7 bases and J lost 3; bases outside the gene matches: 10. CDR1 is SGDLS, CDR2 YYNGEE, per germline.

The gene calls are TRBV5-1 and TRBJ2-7; 8 nucleotides agree with TRBD1. The V gene end was trimmed by 2 bases and the J gene end by 5 bases; junction bases not matched to a gene: 6. The CDR3 length is 14 residues. Germline CDR1 and CDR2: SGHRS and YFSETQ. CDR3 sequence: CASSFRDRFNEQYF. CDR3 nucleotides: TGCGCCAGCAGCTTCCGGGACAGGTTCAACGAGCAGTACTTC. The complete variable domain, with remaining parts taken from reference TRBV5-1 and TRBJ2-7, reads KAGVTQTPRYLIKTRGQQVTLSCSPISGHRSVSWYQQTPGQGLQFLFEYFSETQRNKGNFPGRFSGRQFSNSRSEMNVSTLELGDSALYLCASSFRDRFNEQYFGPGTRLTVT.

The genes are TRBV14 and TRBJ2-7; the D gene is possibly TRBD2 (6 bases). CDR1 SGHDN and CDR2 FVKESK come from the germline V gene. The V gene lost 5 bases and the J gene lost 2 bases, with 13 bases spanning the gap. The CDR3 has 14 residues. The CDR3 reads CASSWGGPTYEQYF. CDR3 in DNA: TGTGCCAGCAGCTGGGGAGGACCCACCTACGAGCAGTACTTC.

V gene TRBV9 combines with J gene TRBJ2-2, with TRBD1 identical over 7 bases. The germline gives CDR1 SGDLS, CDR2 YYNGEE. With V trimmed by 2 bases and J by 4 bases, 5 bases remained unmatched. The CDR3 has 15 amino acids. The CDR3 loop is CASSVRTGPTGELFF. As DNA, the CDR3 is TGTGCCAGCAGCGTTAGGACAGGCCCCACCGGGGAGCTGTTTTTT.

This chain links TRBV11-2 with TRBJ1-1; TRBD1 matches at 9 bases. Germline CDR1 is SGHAT and CDR2 is FQNNGV. V was clipped by 4 bases and J by 2 bases; unmatched bases: 5. The CDR3 has 15 amino acids. The CDR3 loop reads CASSSQGARNTEAFF. CDR3 DNA: TGTGCCAGCAGCTCACAGGGGGCGAGAAACACTGAAGCTTTCTTT.